This TCR beta chain originates from a study of OX40 agonist ivuxolimab in advanced cancers. Study-level results: By week 6 at 0.1 to 3.0 mg/kg, blood CD4+ and CD8+ T cells had expanded clonally.

On this clone: Its target is not known.

CDR3 length: 14 amino acids. The V and J ends lost 0 bases and 9 bases respectively, with 11 bases between them. Germline V gene lookup returns CDR1 LGHNA and CDR2 YNFKEQ. The method was immunoSEQ multiplex PCR; TCRdb's version includes in-frame clones alone and lacks a portion of them. The profile covers tens of thousands of clones, with around 87% appearing a single time and about 5% taken by the ten largest. The sequenced sample was CD4+ or CD8+ T cells sorted from blood, obtained in a trial of the OX40 agonist ivuxolimab. This chain joins TRBV4-2 and TRBJ2-2, with TRBD2 as a possible D gene (7 bases). This receptor was identified in an adult with an advanced solid tumor such as melanoma, head and neck, liver or kidney cancer. The CDR3 nucleotides read TGTGCCAGCAGCCAAGAAGGGGGGACTAGGGAGCTGTTTTTT. Protein sequence: CASSQEGGTRELFF.